Listed below are T cell receptor beta chains from one sample, sequenced in a study of T cells in Graves' hyperthyroidism and ophthalmopathy. Via MiXCR, TCRdb re-called the multiplex PCR reads, giving one row per CDR3 protein. Of around 360,000 distinct CDR3 sequences listed, around 15% are singletons. Source material: blood. The source of these receptors is an older woman with Graves' ophthalmopathy. Each CDR3 is given without its conserved first and last residue. The D gene is left open where the match is weak. Rows give clone size only sometimes, using once, few, many, or a class for an expanded clone.

d_call | j_call | v_call | clone_size | cdr3_aa
TRBD2 | TRBJ2-2 | TRBV12-3/TRBV12-4 | many | ASSRTLGLAAYTGELF
TRBD2 | TRBJ2-2 | TRBV4-2 | few | ASSLYLAGGAGELF
NA | TRBJ2-3 | TRBV20-1 | many | SARVGGTDTQY
TRBD2 | TRBJ2-2 | TRBV5-1 | NA | ASSLTYLAGGTGELF
TRBD1 | TRBJ2-1 | TRBV11-2 | NA | ASSYTGEREQL
NA | TRBJ1-2 | TRBV12-3/TRBV12-4 | many | ASSVRGNYGYT
TRBD2 | TRBJ2-7 | TRBV7-2 | few | ASSLESGGTYEQY
NA | TRBJ1-5 | TRBV2 | many | ASRAGSWQPQH
NA | TRBJ2-1 | TRBV20-1 | NA | SSQGFPYNEQF
TRBD1 | TRBJ2-1 | TRBV11-2 | NA | ASSLVFGDRGLHNEQF
TRBD1 | TRBJ1-2 | TRBV5-1 | NA | ASRQGSGSEGYT
NA | TRBJ2-7 | TRBV15 | many | ATSRDNSYEQY
TRBD2 | TRBJ2-1 | TRBV7-6 | many | ASSRVAGGEQF
TRBD1 | TRBJ1-2 | TRBV18 | few | ASSPDDRGRDGYT
NA | TRBJ2-7 | TRBV6-1 | many | ASSASTVFSSYEQY
NA | TRBJ2-1 | TRBV3-1 | many | ASSQSGPLGNEQF
NA | TRBJ1-1 | TRBV27 | many | ASSLRFPNTEAF
TRBD1 | TRBJ2-7 | TRBV5-1 | many | ASSRQGSHEQY
TRBD1 | TRBJ2-5 | TRBV7-9 | many | ASSFGQGARETQY
NA | TRBJ2-1 | TRBV12-3/TRBV12-4 | few | ASTRTLVDYNEQF
NA | TRBJ1-3 | TRBV5-1 | NA | ASSLKGQSSGNTIY
NA | TRBJ2-3 | TRBV5-1 | NA | ASSSYAGSTDTQY
NA | TRBJ1-1 | TRBV20-1 | few | SASRESRSSTEAF
NA | TRBJ2-1 | TRBV7-2 | few | ASSSGHLSSYNEQF
TRBD1 | TRBJ2-3 | TRBV20-1 | many | SATGTGYTDTQY
TRBD2 | TRBJ2-5 | TRBV7-9 | NA | ASSLGHRTRQEETQY
TRBD1 | TRBJ2-2 | TRBV19 | NA | ASGTGSYTGELF
TRBD2 | TRBJ2-7 | TRBV6-1 | many | ASRGTSGNYEQY
NA | TRBJ1-1 | TRBV3-1 | few | ASSQWGRGTEAF
TRBD2 | TRBJ2-5 | TRBV19 | many | ASSQSQVAGGETQY
TRBD2 | TRBJ2-1 | TRBV7-6 | NA | ASSLEAGGSDNEQF
TRBD1 | TRBJ2-7 | TRBV11-2 | many | ASSNRTGFEQY
NA | TRBJ1-1 | TRBV7-9 | few | ASTVLVRGPEAF
NA | TRBJ2-5 | TRBV7-2 | many | ASSLGTYQETQY
TRBD1 | TRBJ2-5 | TRBV5-1 | few | ASSHRDRDQETQY
TRBD1 | TRBJ2-2 | TRBV19 | NA | ASSIDPPGQGPYTGELF
TRBD1 | TRBJ2-5 | TRBV19 | NA | ASSDSTGRGEAQY
NA | TRBJ1-1 | TRBV2 | NA | ASSEAGVGLAEAF
TRBD2 | TRBJ2-7 | TRBV9 | few | ASSAGLARTYEQY
NA | TRBJ2-6 | TRBV5-1 | many | ASSSQVVTPGANVLT
TRBD1 | TRBJ2-2 | TRBV5-1 | many | ASFGQANTGELF
TRBD1 | TRBJ1-1 | TRBV5-1 | NA | ASSPGTGGGIPEAF